These 20 T cell receptor beta chains originate from one sample sequenced in a study of cytomegalovirus exposure and HLA in healthy donors. PCR involved 60 Vbeta and 13 Jbeta primers. Clones were sequenced by immunoSEQ multiplex PCR, and TCRdb holds only the in-frame ones, with some missing. The data show around 140,000 clones, 82% seen once. Sequenced: PBMCs. These receptors all stem from a man aged 18 to 35 in good health and CMV-seropositive.

The gene calls are TRBV5-1 and TRBJ2-7; 7 bases match TRBD2. The CDR3 length is 15 residues. With 3 bases clipped from V and 1 base from J, the junction kept 7 bases outside the gene matches. The germline CDR1 and CDR2 sequences are SGHRS and YFSETQ. This chain's CDR3 is CASSWGGRSSYEQYF. Here the CDR3 DNA reads TGCGCCAGCAGCTGGGGGGGGAGGAGTTCCTACGAGCAGTACTTC.

Notes on this clone: This sample also contains other DNA sequences that code for the same CDR3. V and J are TRBV14 and TRBJ1-1; no firm D call. Trimming cost V 2 bases and J 1 base, with 8 bases left between them. This CDR3 comprises 14 residues. Germline CDR1 and CDR2: SGHDN and FVKESK. CDR3 region: CASSQLGGNTEAFF. The CDR3 DNA reads as TGTGCCAGCAGCCAACTGGGAGGGAACACTGAAGCTTTCTTT.

V and J are TRBV29-1 and TRBJ2-7, with a tentative D call TRBD2 (5 bases). Trimming cost V 0 bases and J 7 bases, with 13 bases left between them. Per germline, CDR1 SQVTM and CDR2 ANQGSEA. The CDR3 covers 13 residues. The CDR3 here is CSVEERGLGEQYF. In DNA form, the CDR3 reads TGCAGCGTTGAAGAGAGAGGGCTGGGGGAGCAGTACTTC.

The CDR3 sequence is CASSDLAGGPGEQFF. The CDR3 nucleotides are TGTGCCAGCAGCGATCTAGCGGGAGGGCCCGGTGAGCAGTTCTTC. The chain has TRBV27 and TRBJ2-1; 12 nucleotides agree with TRBD2. V was clipped by 6 bases and J by 9 bases; unmatched bases: 9. The CDR3 loop spans 15 amino acids. Germline values: CDR1 MNHEY, CDR2 SMNVEV (reference sequence).

The chain links TRBV25-1 to TRBJ1-4; TRBD1 matches 8 bases. CDR3 length: 14 amino acids. CDR1 MGHDK and CDR2 SYGVNS come from the germline V gene. The ends lost 4 bases at V and 3 bases at J; junction bases unmatched: 1. CDR3 sequence: CASSGQGSNEKLFF. The CDR3 DNA sequence: TGTGCCAGCAGTGGACAGGGGTCTAATGAAAAACTGTTTTTT. The entire variable domain, with the rest obtained from reference TRBV25-1 and TRBJ1-4, is as follows: EADIYQTPRYLVIGTGKKITLECSQTMGHDKMYWYQQDPGMELHLIHYSYGVNSTEKGDLSSESTVSRIRTEHFPLTLESARPSHTSQYLCASSGQGSNEKLFFGSGTQLSVL.

The count of this clone is one. The chain has TRBV29-1 and TRBJ2-5, with D perhaps TRBD2 (6 bases). Germline CDR1 is SQVTM and CDR2 is ANQGSEA. V lost 6 bases to trimming and J lost 1 base, with 21 bases between them. The CDR3 extends over 16 amino acids. The chain's CDR3 is CSVVPGSRAIQETQYF. The CDR3 nucleotides are TGCAGCGTCGTCCCCGGGAGCAGGGCTATCCAAGAGACCCAGTACTTC.

The chain links TRBV10-3 to TRBJ1-2, with D maybe TRBD1 (5 bases). The CDR3 runs 14 residues. Germline V gene lookup returns CDR1 ENHRY and CDR2 SYGVKD. Trimming removed 6 bases at V and 7 bases at J, with 18 bases between. The CDR3 DNA sequence: TGTGCCATCAGGGGGACTTACGTCCAAGCTGGCTACACCTTC. Translating it yields CAIRGTYVQAGYTF.

This rearrangement joins TRBV5-1 to TRBJ2-7; no clear D. This CDR3 region has 11 residues. V lost 2 bases, J lost 6 bases, and 6 bases lay in between. Germline values: CDR1 SGHRS, CDR2 YFSETQ. CDR3 nucleotides: TGCGCCAGCAGCTTATCGTCCGAGCAGTACTTC. Its protein product is CASSLSSEQYF.

The J gene is TRBJ2-7, the V gene TRBV28, with D maybe TRBD2 (6 bases). Germline CDR1 MDHEN, CDR2 SYDVKM. CDR3 length: 13 amino acids. V lost 6 bases and J 0 bases, leaving 9 bases between the germline ends. The CDR3 DNA sequence: TGTGCCAGCAGGCCGGGAGCCTCCTACGAGCAGTACTTC. It translates to CASRPGASYEQYF.

This clone occurred many times. The V call is TRBV4-1, the J call TRBJ2-7; 8 bases fit TRBD2. The CDR3 consists of 13 residues. Germline trimming cut 4 bases from V and 6 bases from J; bases unmatched to any gene: 5. Germline CDR1 MGHRA, CDR2 YSYEKL. CDR3 loop: CASSRAGGGEQYF. The DNA for the CDR3 is TGCGCCAGCAGCCGCGCCGGGGGGGGCGAGCAGTACTTC.

The chain couples TRBV9 to TRBJ1-1; D is unclear. The CDR3 consists of 11 residues. V lost 4 bases, J lost 6 bases, and 7 bases lay in between. Per germline, CDR1 SGDLS and CDR2 YYNGEE. The CDR3 is CASSQFPEAFF. CDR3 sequence (DNA): TGTGCCAGCAGCCAATTCCCTGAAGCTTTCTTT.

Details on this clone: Distinct nucleotide sequences in the sample also encode this CDR3. This chain uses TRBV5-1 with TRBJ2-3; TRBD2 matches at 7 bases. J lost 0 bases, V lost 4 bases, and 8 bases had no gene match. Germline V gene data show CDR1 as SGHRS and CDR2 as YFSETQ. This CDR3 spans 16 amino acids. CDR3 protein: CASSPLASGSTDTQYF. The CDR3 DNA reads as TGCGCCAGCAGCCCCCTCGCTAGCGGAAGCACAGATACGCAGTATTTT.

The rearrangement uses TRBV7-9 and TRBJ2-3, with 8 bases aligning to TRBD1. J was trimmed by 3 bases and V by 5 bases; bases with no gene match: 13. The CDR3 length is 17 residues. The V gene's germline CDR1 is SEHNR and CDR2 FQNEAQ (reference sequence). The DNA for the CDR3 is TGTGCCAGCAGCACTTTCAGGGGGCGGCGAGAAACAGATACGCAGTATTTT. As protein: CASSTFRGRRETDTQYF.

Here the CDR3 reads CASSRGGTEAFF. CDR3 DNA sequence: TGTGCCAGCAGCCGGGGGGGCACTGAAGCTTTCTTT. This chain links TRBV27 with TRBJ1-1; D may be TRBD1 (5 bases). Germline loops: CDR1 MNHEY, CDR2 SMNVEV (reference sequence). Trimming took off 6 bases at V and 4 bases at J, with 9 bases between the two ends. CDR3 size: 12 residues.

This clone was seen just once. The chain has TRBV7-9 and TRBJ2-7; TRBD1 agrees at 8 bases. The CDR3 runs 15 residues. From germline, CDR1 is SEHNR and CDR2 FQNEAQ (reference sequence). Germline trimming cut 3 bases from V and 3 bases from J; bases unmatched to any gene: 7. CDR3 loop: CASSFGTGRGYEQYF. CDR3 in DNA: TGTGCCAGCAGCTTTGGGACAGGCAGGGGCTACGAGCAGTACTTC.

This chain uses TRBV6-6 with TRBJ2-6; the D gene is possibly TRBD2 (6 bases). Between the trimmed V and J ends, which lost 8 bases and 0 bases, there was a span of 8 bases. This CDR3 spans 14 amino acids. Germline lookup yields CDR1 MNHNY and CDR2 SVGAGI (reference sequence). CDR3 nucleotides: TGTGCCAGCCGGGAGCTCTCTGGGGCCAACGTCCTGACTTTC. Translated: CASRELSGANVLTF.

A remark on this clone: This specimen includes other DNA sequences encoding the same CDR3. The chain is built from TRBV5-1 and TRBJ2-2; 11 nucleotides line up with TRBD1. The ends lost 4 bases at V and 4 bases at J; junction bases unmatched: 6. Germline CDR1 reads SGHRS; CDR2 reads YFSETQ. The CDR3 loop spans 16 amino acids. DNA for the CDR3: TGCGCCAGCAGCCCCCGGGACAGGGGGATCACCGGGGAGCTGTTTTTT. As protein: CASSPRDRGITGELFF. Full variable domain (outside the CDR3, taken from reference TRBV5-1 and TRBJ2-2): KAGVTQTPRYLIKTRGQQVTLSCSPISGHRSVSWYQQTPGQGLQFLFEYFSETQRNKGNFPGRFSGRQFSNSRSEMNVSTLELGDSALYLCASSPRDRGITGELFFGEGSRLTVL.

This chain uses TRBV2 with TRBJ2-5, with 7 positions matching TRBD1. Germline V CDR1 and CDR2: SNHLY, FYNNEI. The CDR3 runs 15 residues. V lost 2 bases and J lost 4; bases outside the gene matches: 7. The CDR3 DNA sequence: TGTGCCAGCAGTGAAAACAGGGGTTATCGAGAGACCCAGTACTTC. This translates into CASSENRGYRETQYF.

The rearrangement uses TRBV11-2 and TRBJ2-7, with a possible D match to TRBD2 (6 bases). There are 14 residues in the CDR3. V dropped 4 bases and J dropped 2 bases, with 12 bases sitting between them. In germline, CDR1 is SGHAT, CDR2 FQNNGV. CDR3 DNA: TGTGCCAGCAGCTCGGGACTCCCAGCCTACGAGCAGTACTTC. Translated, it gives CASSSGLPAYEQYF.

The rearrangement links TRBV4-1 to TRBJ2-3, with TRBD2 matching 8 bases. This CDR3 has 17 residues. The V gene's germline CDR1 is MGHRA and CDR2 YSYEKL. After removal of 0 bases from V and 2 bases from J, the junction contained 7 bases not matched to a gene. In nucleotides, the CDR3 is TGCGCCAGCAGCCAAGAGGCACTAGCGGTCCCCACAGATACGCAGTATTTT. This gives the protein CASSQEALAVPTDTQYF.